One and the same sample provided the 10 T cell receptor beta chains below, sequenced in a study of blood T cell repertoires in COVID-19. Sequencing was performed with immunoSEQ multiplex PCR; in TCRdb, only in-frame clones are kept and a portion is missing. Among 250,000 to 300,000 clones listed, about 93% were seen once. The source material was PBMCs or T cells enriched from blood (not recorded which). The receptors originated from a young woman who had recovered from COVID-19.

The CDR3 is CATTGTVNNEQFF. The CDR3 DNA reads TGTGCCACCACCGGGACAGTAAACAATGAGCAGTTCTTC. The chain has TRBV24-1 and TRBJ2-1, with 7 bases lining up with TRBD1. The V gene's germline CDR1 is KGHDR and CDR2 SFDVKD. With 8 bases clipped from V and 5 bases from J, the junction kept 5 bases outside the gene matches. The CDR3 loop spans 13 amino acids.

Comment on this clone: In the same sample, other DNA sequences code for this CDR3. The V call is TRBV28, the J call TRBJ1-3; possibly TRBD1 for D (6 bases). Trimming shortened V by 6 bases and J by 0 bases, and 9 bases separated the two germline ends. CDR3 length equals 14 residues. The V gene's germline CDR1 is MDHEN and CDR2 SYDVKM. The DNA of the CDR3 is TGTGCCAGCAGCACGACAGGCTCTGGAAACACCATATATTTT. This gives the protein CASSTTGSGNTIYF.

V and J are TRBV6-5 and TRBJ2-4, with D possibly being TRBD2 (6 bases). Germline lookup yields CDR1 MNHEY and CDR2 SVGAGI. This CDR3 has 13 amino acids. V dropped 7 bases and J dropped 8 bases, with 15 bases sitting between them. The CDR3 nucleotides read TGTGCCAGCAAGCCTAGCGTTTACGACATTCAGTACTTC. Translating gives CASKPSVYDIQYF.

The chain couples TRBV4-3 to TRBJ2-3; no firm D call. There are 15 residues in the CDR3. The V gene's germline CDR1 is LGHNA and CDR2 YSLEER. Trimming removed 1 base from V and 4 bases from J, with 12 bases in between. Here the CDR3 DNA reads TGCGCCAGCAGCCAAGGGAGAGAGTACGCAGATACGCAGTATTTT. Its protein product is CASSQGREYADTQYF.

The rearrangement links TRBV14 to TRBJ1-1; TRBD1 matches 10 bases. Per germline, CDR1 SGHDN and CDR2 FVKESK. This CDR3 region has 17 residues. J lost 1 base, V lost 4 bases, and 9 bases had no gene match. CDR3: CASSRQDRGRWNTEAFF. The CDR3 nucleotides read TGTGCCAGCAGCCGACAAGACAGGGGGCGTTGGAACACTGAAGCTTTCTTT.

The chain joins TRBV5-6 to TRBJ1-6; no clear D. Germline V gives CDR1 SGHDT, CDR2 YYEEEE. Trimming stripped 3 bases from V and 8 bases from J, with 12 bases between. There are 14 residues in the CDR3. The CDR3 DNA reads TGTGCCAGCAGCTCGGGAAGTGGATATTCACCCCTCCACTTT. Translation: CASSSGSGYSPLHF.

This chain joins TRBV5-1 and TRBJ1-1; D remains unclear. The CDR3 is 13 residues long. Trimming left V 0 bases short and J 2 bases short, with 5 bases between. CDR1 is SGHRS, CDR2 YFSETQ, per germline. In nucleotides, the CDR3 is TGCGCCAGCAGCTTGGCGGTTAACACTGAAGCTTTCTTT. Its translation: CASSLAVNTEAFF.

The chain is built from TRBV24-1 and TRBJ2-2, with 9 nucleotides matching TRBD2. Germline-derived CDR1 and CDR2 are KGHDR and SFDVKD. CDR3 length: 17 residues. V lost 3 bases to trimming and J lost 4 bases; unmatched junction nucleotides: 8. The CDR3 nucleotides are TGTGCCACCAGTGATCTGCCTCTAGCGGGAACCACCGGGGAGCTGTTTTTT. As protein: CATSDLPLAGTTGELFF.

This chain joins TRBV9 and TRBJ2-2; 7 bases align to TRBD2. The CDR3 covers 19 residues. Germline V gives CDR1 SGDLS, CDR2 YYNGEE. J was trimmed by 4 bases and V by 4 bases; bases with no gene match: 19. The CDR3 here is CASSPQRGPGFRGTGELFF. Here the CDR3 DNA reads TGTGCCAGCAGCCCCCAGCGGGGACCGGGTTTCCGGGGCACCGGGGAGCTGTTTTTT.

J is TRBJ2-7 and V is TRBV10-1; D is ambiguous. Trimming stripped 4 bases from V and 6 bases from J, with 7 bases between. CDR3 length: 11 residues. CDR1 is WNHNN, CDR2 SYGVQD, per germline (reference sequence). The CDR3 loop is CASSGTVEQYF. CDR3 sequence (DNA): TGCGCCAGCAGTGGAACGGTCGAGCAGTACTTC.